This T cell receptor beta chain was profiled in a study of shared clonotypes between healthy human individuals. Trimming removed 5 bases at V and 0 bases at J, with 17 bases between. The CDR3 runs to 17 residues. Germline CDR1 LNHDA, CDR2 SQIVND (reference sequence). Donors were Caucasian adults residing in Nashville, Tennessee, USA. Template for every sorted-subset replicate PCR totaled about 0.2 ug DNA, 25,000 to 30,000 T cell genomes. The data were produced by immunoSEQ multiplex PCR, yet TCRdb's version contains in-frame clones alone and is incomplete. The table has roughly 2 million clones, 95% seen once. Study-wide results and limits: A handful of donors showed sharing of approximately 5% of naive CD4 clonotypes.

A remark on this clone: Its antigen is still unknown.

The V and J genes are TRBV19 and TRBJ1-3; TRBD1 is a possible D gene (5 bases). The origin of this receptor is a man between 18 and 35 years old in good health. The source material was naive CD4+ T cells sorted from blood. Subset indicated: CD45RA+ positively selected. The CDR3 DNA follows: TGTGCCAGTAGTTCTCTCTTTCGGGGCGTCTCTGGAAACACCATATATTTT. Protein: CASSSLFRGVSGNTIYF. Together with reference TRBV19 and TRBJ1-3, the CDR3 gives the full variable domain: DGGITQSPKYLFRKEGQNVTLSCEQNLNHDAMYWYRQDPGQGLRLIYYSQIVNDFQKGDIAEGYSVSREKKESFPLTVTSAQKNPTAFYLCASSSLFRGVSGNTIYFGEGSWLTVV.